Presented here are 10 T cell receptor beta chains from one specimen sequenced in a study of T-cell reconstitution after alpha-beta-depleted transplantation in children (dated by TCRdb to the mid-2010s). Receptors were amplified or captured by PCR. For sequencing, an Illumina HiSeq 2500 was employed. To normalize quantification of the TCRbeta repertoire, the TCR libraries were built with molecular barcoding that relied on unique molecular identifiers. TCRdb reprocessing: public reads trimmed at Q25 with fastp, clones called with MiXCR, in-frame beta chains kept. Identical CDR3 proteins give one entry, which carries the most common genes and DNA. This sample is represented by about 290,000 distinct CDR3 sequences; around 10% of them were singletons. Less than 8% of the sample rests with the top ten. What the treatment or condition label conveys for this sample: allogeneic hematopoietic cell transplantation with graft depleted of TCRalphabeta T cells and CD19 B cells.

This material consisted of PBMCs, taken before TCRalphabeta/CD19-depleted stem cell transplant. These TCRs come from a boy younger than two with acute myeloid leukemia, due to receive a stem cell transplant.

In its sample, this clonotype was seen many times. CDR3 sequence: CASSLLGGSDTQYF. The CDR3 nucleotides read TGTGCCAGCAGCCTACTAGGAGGTTCAGATACGCAGTATTTT. The V gene is TRBV7-9, the J gene TRBJ2-3; tentative D call: TRBD2 (5 bases). The CDR3 is 14 residues long. CDR1 is SEHNR, CDR2 FQNEAQ, per germline (reference sequence). Trimming removed 5 bases from V and 4 bases from J, with 13 bases in between.

This clonotype was counted at least ten times. V and J are TRBV20-1 and TRBJ2-2; no clear D gene. The germline V gene has CDR1 DFQATT and CDR2 SNEGSKA (reference sequence). Trimming took off 5 bases at V and 1 base at J, with 14 bases between the two ends. This CDR3 has 15 residues. CDR3 sequence (DNA): TGCAGTGCTCAGAGGTTGTCGAGGAACACCGGGGAGCTGTTTTTT. It specifies CSAQRLSRNTGELFF.

This clonotype was counted between two and nine times. This CDR3 is CSARGQDQETQYF. CDR3 DNA: TGCAGTGCTAGAGGACAAGACCAAGAGACCCAGTACTTC. This sequence joins TRBV20-1 and TRBJ2-5; D unresolved. The germline V gene encodes CDR1 DFQATT and CDR2 SNEGSKA (reference sequence). This CDR3 is 13 amino acids long. Trimming pared 1 base from V and 0 bases from J, leaving 6 bases between.

This clonotype was seen a handful of times. This chain links TRBV5-1 with TRBJ1-1; D is possibly TRBD1 (6 bases). This CDR3 is 16 amino acids long. Germline CDR1 is SGHRS and CDR2 is YFSETQ. The germline V and J ends were trimmed by 4 bases and 0 bases, with 16 bases remaining between them. Written as DNA, the CDR3 is TGCGCCAGCAGCACTAGGGGGGGGGCCCTGAACACTGAAGCTTTCTTT. Its protein product is CASSTRGGALNTEAFF.

This clonotype has a count of ten or more. This chain uses TRBV11-3 with TRBJ2-2; D is ambiguous. The CDR3 extends over 15 amino acids. CDR1 is SGHNT, CDR2 YENEEA, per germline. The V gene lost 5 bases and the J gene lost 4 bases, with 14 bases spanning the gap. This CDR3 is CASSRRPYGTGELFF. Written as DNA, the CDR3 is TGTGCCAGCAGCCGACGACCATATGGCACCGGGGAGCTGTTTTTT. Drawing the rest from reference TRBV11-3 and TRBJ2-2, the complete variable domain is EAGVVQSPRYKIIEKKQPVAFWCNPISGHNTLYWYLQNLGQGPELLIRYENEEAVDDSQLPKDRFSAERLKGVDSTLKIQPAELGDSAVYLCASSRRPYGTGELFFGEGSRLTVL.

This clonotype was detected ten times or more. The chain has TRBV4-3 and TRBJ1-4, with D maybe TRBD1 (6 bases). The length of the CDR3 is 19 residues. CDR1 is LGHNA, CDR2 YSLEER, per germline. V shed 0 bases and J shed 8 bases, with 25 bases lying between them. CDR3 DNA sequence: TGCGCCAGCAGCCAAGAATATCGGCCGTACAAGGGGGGGAAGGAAAAACTGTTTTTT. Translation gives CASSQEYRPYKGGKEKLFF.

In its sample, this clonotype was seen many times. The rearrangement uses TRBV20-1 and TRBJ2-1; D possibly corresponds to TRBD2 (6 bases). Germline-derived CDR1 and CDR2 are DFQATT and SNEGSKA (reference sequence). CDR3 length equals 12 residues. V was clipped by 1 base and J by 9 bases, with 10 bases between them. The CDR3 region has the DNA TGCAGTGCTAGAGGGGGGGTAAGTGAGCAGTTCTTC. Amino acid sequence: CSARGGVSEQFF.

This clonotype came up many times. The chain carries TRBV3-1 and TRBJ1-2; TRBD1 is a possible D gene (5 bases). Germline assignment: CDR1 LGHDT and CDR2 YNNKEL (reference sequence). The V end was cut by 4 bases, the J end by 5 bases, with 11 bases between. This CDR3 has 13 amino acids. This chain's CDR3 is CASSLGGRYGYTF. The DNA for the CDR3 is TGTGCCAGCAGCCTTGGGGGTCGGTATGGCTACACCTTC. Supplemented by reference TRBV3-1 and TRBJ1-2, the full variable domain reads DTAVSQTPKYLVTQMGNDKSIKCEQNLGHDTMYWYKQDSKKFLKIMFSYNNKELIINETVPNRFSPKSPDKAHLNLHINSLELGDSAVYFCASSLGGRYGYTFGSGTRLTVV.

This clonotype has ten or more counts. The chain employs TRBV3-1 and TRBJ2-1, with 9 bases identical to TRBD2. CDR3 size: 19 residues. Looked up from germline, CDR1 is LGHDT and CDR2 is YNNKEL (reference sequence). V shed 2 bases, J shed 0 bases, and the junction held 11 bases outside the gene matches. As DNA, the CDR3 is TGTGCCAGCAGCCAAAGGCTAGCGGGGTTATTAAGCTCCTACAATGAGCAGTTCTTC. This translates into CASSQRLAGLLSSYNEQFF.

This clonotype was seen only a few times. The rearrangement links TRBV20-1 to TRBJ2-3; D is undetermined. This CDR3 spans 12 amino acids. CDR1 and CDR2 (germline): DFQATT, SNEGSKA (reference sequence). V was cut by 5 bases and J by 0 bases, with 6 bases left in between. The CDR3 reads CSAPSSTDTQYF. The CDR3 DNA sequence: TGCAGTGCTCCCAGTAGCACAGATACGCAGTATTTT.